The following is a T cell receptor (beta chain) sequence with its context. These data originate in a study of blood T cell repertoires in COVID-19. Looking at the study overall: The samples span acute and convalescent COVID-19 from the United States, Italy and Spain. In each case, the material was cDNA or gDNA derived from T cells, B-cell-depleted T cells, or PBMCs.

Original analysis: Reference gene primer amplification gave nucleated cell count estimates. The repertoire was sequenced with immunoSEQ multiplex PCR; TCRdb's copy has only in-frame clones and lacks some. The V and J calls and clone size are taken from that table; D and trimming were inferred from the DNA. The sample records about 210,000 clones, roughly 94% being singletons. Germline trimming cut 2 bases from V and 8 bases from J; bases unmatched to any gene: 10. Germline values: CDR1 MNHEY, CDR2 SVGAGI. The CDR3 is 16 amino acids. The V and J genes are TRBV6-5 and TRBJ2-1; 9 bases are a match to TRBD2. The sequence came from a man in his thirties or forties with acute or convalescent COVID-19. Sequencing used peripheral blood. The CDR3 is CASSYLRLAGADEQFF. CDR3 coding DNA: TGTGCCAGCAGTTACCTTAGATTAGCGGGAGCCGATGAGCAGTTCTTC.